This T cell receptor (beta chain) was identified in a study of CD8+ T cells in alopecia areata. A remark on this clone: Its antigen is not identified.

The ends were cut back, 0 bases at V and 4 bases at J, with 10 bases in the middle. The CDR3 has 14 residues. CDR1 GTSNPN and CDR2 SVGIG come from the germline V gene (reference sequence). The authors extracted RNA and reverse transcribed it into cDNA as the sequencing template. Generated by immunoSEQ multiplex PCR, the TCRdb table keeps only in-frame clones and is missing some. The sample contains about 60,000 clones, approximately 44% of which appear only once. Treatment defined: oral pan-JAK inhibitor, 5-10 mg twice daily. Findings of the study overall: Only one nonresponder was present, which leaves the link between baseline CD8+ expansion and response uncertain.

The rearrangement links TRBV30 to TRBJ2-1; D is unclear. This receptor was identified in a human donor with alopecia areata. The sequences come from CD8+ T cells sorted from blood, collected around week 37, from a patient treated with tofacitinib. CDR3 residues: CAWSVLGRYNEQFF. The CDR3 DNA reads TGTGCCTGGAGTGTACTGGGCAGATACAATGAGCAGTTCTTC.